Shown below are 9 T cell receptor beta chains from a single sample sequenced in a study of T cell repertoires in cytomegalovirus infection. Antigen specificity for these receptors is unknown. MiXCR was run by TCRdb on the reads, yielding one entry per CDR3 protein. The table has approximately 110,000 distinct CDR3 sequences, around 28% seen once. The sequencing here drew on CD8+ T cells from cultured PBMCs, taken from culture after CMV antigen stimulation. These receptors were taken from a human donor in good health (CMV status not recorded). Some clones in this sample may be carry-over from other donors' samples.

The CDR3 protein is CASSLWAGANTGELFF. Written as DNA, the CDR3 is TGTGCCAGCAGCTTGTGGGCAGGCGCGAACACCGGGGAGCTGTTTTTT. The chain employs TRBV5-4 and TRBJ2-2; D call uncertain. The V gene's germline CDR1 is SGHNT and CDR2 YYREEE (reference sequence). The CDR3 length is 16 residues. V lost 1 base and J 0 bases, leaving 10 bases between the germline ends. The variable domain in full, completed from reference TRBV5-4 and TRBJ2-2, reads ETGVTQSPTHLIKTRGQQVTLRCSSQSGHNTVSWYQQALGQGPQFIFQYYREEENGRGNFPPRFSGLQFPNYSSELNVNALELDDSALYLCASSLWAGANTGELFFGEGSRLTVL.

The rearrangement joins TRBV6-5 to TRBJ2-7, with 8 bases identical to TRBD1. Germline loops: CDR1 MNHEY, CDR2 SVGAGI. Unmatched junction bases numbered 12, after V lost 5 bases and J lost 6 bases. This CDR3 is 15 amino acids long. CDR3 protein: CASSPLGQGIGEQYF. As DNA, the CDR3 is TGTGCCAGCAGTCCTCTTGGACAGGGAATCGGCGAGCAGTACTTC.

This clonotype was seen repeatedly, ten times or more. The chain joins TRBV12-3 or TRBV12-4 to TRBJ1-1; D gene ambiguous. The CDR3 extends over 15 amino acids. Between the trimmed V and J ends, which lost 6 bases and 0 bases, there was a span of 14 bases. The CDR3: CASSPLLGMNTEAFF. In DNA, the CDR3 is TGTGCCAGCAGCCCGTTGCTGGGAATGAACACTGAAGCTTTCTTT.

The rearrangement links TRBV19 to TRBJ1-3; D ambiguous. CDR1 LNHDA and CDR2 SQIVND come from the germline V gene (reference sequence). Trimming shortened V by 6 bases and J by 1 base, and 7 bases separated the two germline ends. The CDR3 is made up of 13 amino acids. DNA for the CDR3: TGTGCCAGTAGAAATGGATCTGGAAACACCATATATTTT. This sequence encodes CASRNGSGNTIYF.

The sample holds many counts of this clonotype. The chain carries TRBV20-1 and TRBJ2-5; no clear D. The CDR3 consists of 8 residues. Germline V gives CDR1 DFQATT, CDR2 SNEGSKA (reference sequence). V lost 7 bases and J 8 bases, leaving 5 bases between the germline ends. The chain's CDR3 is CSVGTQYF. CDR3 nucleotide sequence: TGCAGTGTGGGAACCCAGTACTTC.

This sequence joins TRBV27 and TRBJ1-6; possible D gene TRBD1, 5 bases. This CDR3 comprises 16 residues. The germline V gene encodes CDR1 MNHEY and CDR2 SMNVEV (reference sequence). V shed 5 bases and J shed 4 bases, with 15 bases lying between them. The CDR3 sequence is CASSDLTVRYNSPLHF. The CDR3 region has the DNA TGTGCCAGCAGTGACCTGACAGTCCGTTATAATTCACCCCTCCACTTT.

The rearrangement links TRBV19 to TRBJ1-6, with D unclear. The CDR3 covers 14 residues. The V end lost 0 bases, the J end lost 8 bases, and 8 bases lay between the germline ends. CDR1 and CDR2 (germline): LNHDA, SQIVND (reference sequence). The CDR3 sequence: CASSIDVGDSPLHF. In nucleotides, the CDR3 is TGTGCCAGTAGTATAGATGTGGGCGATTCACCCCTCCACTTT.

This chain links TRBV7-6 with TRBJ2-1; D ambiguous. This CDR3 is 13 amino acids long. V lost 5 bases to trimming and J lost 9 bases, with 14 bases between them. CDR1 is SGHVS and CDR2 is FNYEAQ in the germline V gene. In nucleotides, the CDR3 is TGTGCCAGCAGCCCCCCTGGTTTACTTGAGCAGTTCTTC. Translation: CASSPPGLLEQFF.

This clonotype was counted at least ten times. The V call is TRBV6-6, the J call TRBJ1-5; the match to TRBD1 covers 8 bases. Germline assignment: CDR1 MNHNY and CDR2 SVGAGI (reference sequence). The CDR3 loop spans 14 amino acids. The V gene end was trimmed by 6 bases and the J gene end by 5 bases; junction bases not matched to a gene: 6. The CDR3 coding sequence is TGTGCCAGCAGCCTCGGACAGGGCTATCAGCCCCAGCATTTT. Translated, it gives CASSLGQGYQPQHF.